The rows below give T cell receptor beta chains drawn from one sample of a study of blood T cell repertoires in COVID-19. Data came from immunoSEQ multiplex PCR; TCRdb stores just in-frame clones and leaves some out. The table has about 240,000 clones, around 81% seen once. Sequencing used peripheral blood. These receptors were collected from a man aged 25 to 45 who had recovered from COVID-19. Both conserved end residues are part of each CDR3. Fields, in order: clone size, J gene, V gene, D gene, CDR3 protein, CDR3 DNA. A D gene is named only where the DNA matches it firmly. Rows may omit the clone size; those that give it use once, few, many or a size class.

clone size: -; J gene: TRBJ1-1; V gene: TRBV20-1; D gene: -; CDR3 protein: CSASRAGEGTEAFF; CDR3 DNA: TGCAGTGCTAGTAGAGCGGGCGAGGGCACTGAAGCTTTCTTT
clone size: -; J gene: TRBJ2-5; V gene: TRBV7-3; D gene: TRBD1; CDR3 protein: CASSQDREQTQYF; CDR3 DNA: TGTGCCAGCAGCCAAGACAGGGAACAGACCCAGTACTTC
clone size: -; J gene: TRBJ2-7; V gene: TRBV18; D gene: -; CDR3 protein: CASKGGGAYEQYF; CDR3 DNA: TGTGCCAGCAAAGGTGGAGGGGCCTACGAGCAGTACTTC
clone size: -; J gene: TRBJ1-5; V gene: TRBV29-1; D gene: TRBD1; CDR3 protein: CSVSSGGASNQPQHF; CDR3 DNA: TGCAGCGTAAGTTCAGGGGGCGCGAGCAATCAGCCCCAGCATTTT
clone size: -; J gene: TRBJ2-5; V gene: TRBV24-1; D gene: TRBD1; CDR3 protein: CATSENRGRTETQYF; CDR3 DNA: TGTGCCACCAGTGAAAACAGGGGGCGCACGGAGACCCAGTACTTC
clone size: -; J gene: TRBJ2-4; V gene: TRBV11-2; D gene: -; CDR3 protein: CASSDDETGTAKNIQYF; CDR3 DNA: TGTGCCAGCAGCGACGATGAAACAGGGACAGCCAAAAACATTCAGTACTTC
clone size: -; J gene: TRBJ2-5; V gene: TRBV25-1; D gene: -; CDR3 protein: CASSDSSTRETQYF; CDR3 DNA: TGTGCCAGCAGTGACTCCTCTACCCGGGAGACCCAGTACTTC
clone size: -; J gene: TRBJ1-5; V gene: TRBV5-1; D gene: -; CDR3 protein: CASSLSGEYSNQPQHF; CDR3 DNA: TGCGCCAGCAGCTTGTCCGGGGAATATAGCAATCAGCCCCAGCATTTT
clone size: few; J gene: TRBJ1-2; V gene: TRBV5-4; D gene: TRBD1; CDR3 protein: CASTDRGSYGYTF; CDR3 DNA: TGTGCCAGCACCGACAGGGGGAGCTATGGCTACACCTTC
clone size: -; J gene: TRBJ2-1; V gene: TRBV18; D gene: -; CDR3 protein: CASSGLDNEQFF; CDR3 DNA: TGTGCCAGCTCGGGACTGGACAATGAGCAGTTCTTC
clone size: -; J gene: TRBJ2-5; V gene: TRBV5-1; D gene: TRBD2; CDR3 protein: CASSLGILAEETQYF; CDR3 DNA: TGCGCCAGCAGCTTGGGTATACTAGCGGAAGAGACCCAGTACTTC
clone size: -; J gene: TRBJ1-2; V gene: TRBV7-9; D gene: TRBD1; CDR3 protein: CASSADRVLDGYTF; CDR3 DNA: TGTGCCAGCAGCGCTGACAGGGTCTTGGATGGCTACACCTTC
clone size: -; J gene: TRBJ2-3; V gene: TRBV27; D gene: TRBD2; CDR3 protein: CASSARAGLTDTQYF; CDR3 DNA: TGTGCCAGCAGTGCCCGAGCGGGACTAACAGATACGCAGTATTTT
clone size: -; J gene: TRBJ2-5; V gene: TRBV11-2; D gene: TRBD2; CDR3 protein: CASSFVAGGQETQYF; CDR3 DNA: TGTGCCAGCAGCTTCGTAGCGGGGGGCCAAGAGACCCAGTACTTC
clone size: few; J gene: TRBJ2-1; V gene: TRBV21-1; D gene: -; CDR3 protein: CASSKSPIRQGMCNEQFF; CDR3 DNA: TGTGCCAGCAGCAAAAGCCCCATACGACAGGGGATGTGCAATGAGCAGTTCTTC
clone size: medium-sized; J gene: TRBJ2-1; V gene: TRBV11-3; D gene: TRBD2; CDR3 protein: CASSLESAGGLNEQFF; CDR3 DNA: TGTGCCAGCAGCTTAGAATCAGCGGGGGGGCTGAATGAGCAGTTCTTC
clone size: -; J gene: TRBJ2-1; V gene: TRBV19; D gene: TRBD1; CDR3 protein: CASSMTGTGGYNEQFF; CDR3 DNA: TGTGCCAGTAGTATGACCGGGACAGGGGGTTACAATGAGCAGTTCTTC
clone size: few; J gene: TRBJ1-5; V gene: TRBV5-4; D gene: -; CDR3 protein: CASSSGLPNQPQHF; CDR3 DNA: TGTGCCAGCAGCTCCGGGTTACCAAATCAGCCCCAGCATTTT
clone size: -; J gene: TRBJ2-2; V gene: TRBV9; D gene: -; CDR3 protein: CASSAGGTGELFF; CDR3 DNA: TGTGCCAGCAGCGCAGGAGGGACCGGGGAGCTGTTTTTT